The T cell receptor beta chain under discussion was sequenced for a study of Ad26.COV2.S vaccination and SARS-CoV-2 variants. Study results and caveats: Among vaccine recipients, spike-specific TCR breadth exceeded that of placebo recipients. There was a possibility that the TCR breadth and depth analyses underestimated total T cell responses. Recipients of vaccine and of placebo showed similar breadth of their non-spike TCR repertoires.

Clones were read by immunoSEQ multiplex PCR, and TCRdb kept only the in-frame ones, dropping some. The repertoire consists of about 350,000 clones, with about 90% occurring once and the leading ten covering around 4.2%. Details on this clone: Antigen: not known.

Germline V gene data show CDR1 as MDHEN and CDR2 as SYDVKM. The CDR3 loop spans 13 amino acids. V lost 6 bases to trimming and J lost 3 bases; unmatched junction nucleotides: 4. This receptor was taken from a human donor who had recovered from COVID-19. Material: peripheral blood, obtained after recovery from COVID-19. The chain couples TRBV28 to TRBJ1-2; 7 bases are shared with TRBD1. For the CDR3, the DNA is TGTGCCAGCAGGTCCGGGACAGACTATGGCTACACCTTC. Protein product: CASRSGTDYGYTF.